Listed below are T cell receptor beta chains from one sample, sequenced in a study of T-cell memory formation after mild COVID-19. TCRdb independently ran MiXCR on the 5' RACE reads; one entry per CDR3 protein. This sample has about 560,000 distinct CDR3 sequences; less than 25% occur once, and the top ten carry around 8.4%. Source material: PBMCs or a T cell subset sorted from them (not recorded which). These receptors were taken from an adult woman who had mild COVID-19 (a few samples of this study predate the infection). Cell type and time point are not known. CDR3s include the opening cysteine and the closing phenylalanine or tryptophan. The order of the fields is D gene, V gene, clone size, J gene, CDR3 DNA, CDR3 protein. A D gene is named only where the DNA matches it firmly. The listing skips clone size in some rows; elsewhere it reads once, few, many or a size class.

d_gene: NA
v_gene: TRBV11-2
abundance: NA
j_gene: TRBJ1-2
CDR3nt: TGTGCCAGCAGCTCCCTCCGGGGCCCGAGTATCTATGGCTACACCTTC
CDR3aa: CASSSLRGPSIYGYTF

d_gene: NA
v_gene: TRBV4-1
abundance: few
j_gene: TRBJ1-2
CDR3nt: TGCGCCAGCAGCCAAGGGGTCGGGGACATAAGTTCGGCGAACTATGGCTACACCTTC
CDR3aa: CASSQGVGDISSANYGYTF

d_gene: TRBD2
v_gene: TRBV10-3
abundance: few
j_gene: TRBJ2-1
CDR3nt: TGTGCCATCTCCCCGACTAGCGGGGGGGACAATGAGCAGTTCTTC
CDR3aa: CAISPTSGGDNEQFF

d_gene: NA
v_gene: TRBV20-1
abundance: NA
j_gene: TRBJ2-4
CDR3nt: TGCAGTGCTAGCCAAGATACATCCTGGGGCATTCAGTACTTC
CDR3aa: CSASQDTSWGIQYF

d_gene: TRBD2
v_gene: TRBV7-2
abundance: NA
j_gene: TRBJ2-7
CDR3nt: TGTGCCAGCAGCTTCCAGCGGGAGGACGAGCAGTACTTC
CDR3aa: CASSFQREDEQYF

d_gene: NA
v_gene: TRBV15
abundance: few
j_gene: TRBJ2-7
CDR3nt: TGTGCCACCAGCAGAGATCGAGCTGCCCTCGAGCAGTACTTC
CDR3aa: CATSRDRAALEQYF

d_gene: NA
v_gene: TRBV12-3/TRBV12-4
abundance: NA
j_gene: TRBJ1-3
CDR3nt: TGTGCCAGCAACCCCGGGACTCCTGGAAACACCATATATTTT
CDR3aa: CASNPGTPGNTIYF

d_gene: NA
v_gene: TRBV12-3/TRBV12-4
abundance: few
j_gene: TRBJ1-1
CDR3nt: TGTGCCAGCAGGTATAGGGACAACGTGAACACTGAAGCTTTCTTT
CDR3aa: CASRYRDNVNTEAFF

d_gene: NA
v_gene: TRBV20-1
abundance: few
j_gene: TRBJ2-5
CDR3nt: TGCAGTGCTGGTCTAGGTAACCAAGAGACCCAGTACTTC
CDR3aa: CSAGLGNQETQYF

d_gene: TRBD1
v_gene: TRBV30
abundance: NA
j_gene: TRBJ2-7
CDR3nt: TGTGCCTGGAGTTCTCCGGGACAGCCGTACCCCTACGAGCAGTACTTC
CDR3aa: CAWSSPGQPYPYEQYF

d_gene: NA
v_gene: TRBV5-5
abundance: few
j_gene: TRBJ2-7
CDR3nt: TGTGCCAGCAGCTTGGGGACATATCTCTACGAGCAGTACTTC
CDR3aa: CASSLGTYLYEQYF

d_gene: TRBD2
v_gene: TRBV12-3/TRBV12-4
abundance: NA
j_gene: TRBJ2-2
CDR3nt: TGTGCCATTACAGGGGCTAGCGGGGCACTGAACACCGGGGAGCTGTTTTTT
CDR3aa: CAITGASGALNTGELFF

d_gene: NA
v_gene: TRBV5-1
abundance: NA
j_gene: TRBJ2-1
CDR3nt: TGCGCCAGCAGCTTGGACGTGACGGACCTCTCCTACAATGAGCAGTTCTTC
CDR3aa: CASSLDVTDLSYNEQFF

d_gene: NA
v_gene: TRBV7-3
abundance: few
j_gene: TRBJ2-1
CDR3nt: TGTGCCAGCAGCCCCTCTGGGGCGGTTAATGAGCAGTTCTTC
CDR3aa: CASSPSGAVNEQFF

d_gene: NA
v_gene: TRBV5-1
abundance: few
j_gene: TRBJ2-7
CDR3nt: TGCGCCAGCAGCTTGGATATGGCAGGGAGGAGCGAGCAGTACTTC
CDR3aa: CASSLDMAGRSEQYF

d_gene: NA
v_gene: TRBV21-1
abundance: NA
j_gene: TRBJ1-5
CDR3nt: TGTGCCAGCAGCCTGAACCTAACCGGGACACGGATCGGCAATCAGCCCCAGCATTTT
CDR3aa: CASSLNLTGTRIGNQPQHF

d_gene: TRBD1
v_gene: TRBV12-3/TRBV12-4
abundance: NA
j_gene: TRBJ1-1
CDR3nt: TGTGCCAGCAGTTCCCGGACAGGCTGGACTGAAGCTTTCTTT
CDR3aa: CASSSRTGWTEAFF

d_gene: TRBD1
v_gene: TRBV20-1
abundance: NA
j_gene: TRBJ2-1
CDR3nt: TGCAGTGCTGTATCCGGGACAGGTCGCCGGGAGCAGTTCTTC
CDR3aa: CSAVSGTGRREQFF

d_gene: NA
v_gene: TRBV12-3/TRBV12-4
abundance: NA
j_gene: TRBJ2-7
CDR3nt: TGTGCCAGCAGTTTAAGCCCGGGGGTCCAACTCTACGAGCAGTACTTC
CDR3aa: CASSLSPGVQLYEQYF

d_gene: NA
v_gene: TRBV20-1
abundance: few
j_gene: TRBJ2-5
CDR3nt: TGCAGTGCTAGAGCTGGACAGTCGCAAGAGACCCAGTACTTC
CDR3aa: CSARAGQSQETQYF

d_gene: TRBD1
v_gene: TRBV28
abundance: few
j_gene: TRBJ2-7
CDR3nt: TGTGCCAGCAGTTTACCCGGACAGGGTTTCTACGAGCAGTACTTC
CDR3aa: CASSLPGQGFYEQYF

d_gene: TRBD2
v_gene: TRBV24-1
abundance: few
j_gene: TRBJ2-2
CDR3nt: TGTGCCACCAGTGACCCGCGGGGGGGGCACTTAGCCGGGGAGCTGTTTTTT
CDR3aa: CATSDPRGGHLAGELFF

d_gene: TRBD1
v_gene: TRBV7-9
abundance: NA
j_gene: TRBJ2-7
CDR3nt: TGTGCCAGCAGCTTAGAGGTGACAGGGGGACGCGAGCAGTACTTC
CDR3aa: CASSLEVTGGREQYF

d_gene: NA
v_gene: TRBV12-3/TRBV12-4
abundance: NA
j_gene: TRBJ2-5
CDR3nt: TGTGCCAGCAGTTTAGGACAGCAGCAAGAGACCCAGTACTTC
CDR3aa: CASSLGQQQETQYF

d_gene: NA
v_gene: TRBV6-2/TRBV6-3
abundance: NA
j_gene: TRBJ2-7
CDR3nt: TGTGCCAGCAGTAACAGGTTCCACGAGCAGTACTTC
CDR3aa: CASSNRFHEQYF

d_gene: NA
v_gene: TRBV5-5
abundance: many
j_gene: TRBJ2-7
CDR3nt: TGTGCCAGCAGCTTGGGACTTTATGGCGAGCAGTACTTC
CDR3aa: CASSLGLYGEQYF

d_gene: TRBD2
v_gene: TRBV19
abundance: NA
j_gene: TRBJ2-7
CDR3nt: TGTGCCAGTAGCCTCTCTAGCGGGCTCTACGAGCAGTACTTC
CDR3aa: CASSLSSGLYEQYF

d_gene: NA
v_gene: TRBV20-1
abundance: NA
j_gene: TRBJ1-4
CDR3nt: TGCAGTGCTATTGGGTTAGGCGAAAAACTGTTTTTT
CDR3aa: CSAIGLGEKLFF

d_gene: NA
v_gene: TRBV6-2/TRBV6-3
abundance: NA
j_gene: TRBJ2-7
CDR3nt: TGTGCCAGCAGGGCCGGACTAACCTTCTCCTACGAGCAGTACTTC
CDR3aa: CASRAGLTFSYEQYF

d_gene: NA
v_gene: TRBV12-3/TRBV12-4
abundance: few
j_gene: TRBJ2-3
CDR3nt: TGTGCCAGCAGTTCCTACAGCGAGGACGATACGCAGTATTTT
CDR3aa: CASSSYSEDDTQYF

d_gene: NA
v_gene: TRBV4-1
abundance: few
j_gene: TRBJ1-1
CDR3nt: TGCGCCAGCAGCCAATCCACCGCTGGGTTCTGGGGGAACACTGAAGCTTTCTTT
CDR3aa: CASSQSTAGFWGNTEAFF

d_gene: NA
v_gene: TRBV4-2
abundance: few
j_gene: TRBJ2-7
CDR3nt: TGTGCCAGCAGCCAAGATAGGAATTGGTACGAGCAGTACTTC
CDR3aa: CASSQDRNWYEQYF

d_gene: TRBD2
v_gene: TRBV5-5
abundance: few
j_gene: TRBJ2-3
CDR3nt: TGTGCCAGCAGCACGTGGGACTACACAGATACGCAGTATTTT
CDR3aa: CASSTWDYTDTQYF

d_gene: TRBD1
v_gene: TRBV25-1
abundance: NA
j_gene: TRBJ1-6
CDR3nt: TGTGCCAGCACCGACAGGGTCGGAGATTCACCCCTCCACTTT
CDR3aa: CASTDRVGDSPLHF

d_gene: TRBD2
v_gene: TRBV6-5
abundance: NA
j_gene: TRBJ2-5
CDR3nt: TGTGCCAGCACCCCCGGGACTAGCCTGTCGGGGACCCAGTACTTC
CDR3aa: CASTPGTSLSGTQYF

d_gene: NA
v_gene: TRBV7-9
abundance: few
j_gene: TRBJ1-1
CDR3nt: TGTGCCAGCAGCTTAGAGGGCACTGCGATGAACACTGAAGCTTTCTTT
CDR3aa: CASSLEGTAMNTEAFF

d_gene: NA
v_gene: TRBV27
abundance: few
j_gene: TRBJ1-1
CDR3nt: TGTGCCAGCAGTTTATCGGGAAGGGGTGAAGCTTTCTTT
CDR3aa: CASSLSGRGEAFF

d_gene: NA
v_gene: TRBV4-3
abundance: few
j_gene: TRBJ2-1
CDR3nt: TGCGCCAGCAGCCAAGATGCGGACTTCAATGAGCAGTTCTTC
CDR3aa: CASSQDADFNEQFF

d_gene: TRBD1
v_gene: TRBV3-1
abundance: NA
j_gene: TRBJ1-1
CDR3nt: TGTGCCAGCAGCCATCTCCAGGGGGCTGAAGCTTTCTTT
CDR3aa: CASSHLQGAEAFF

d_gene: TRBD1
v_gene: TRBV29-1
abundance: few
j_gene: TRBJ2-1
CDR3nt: TGCAGCGCCACCGGGACAGGGGTTTGGAATGAGCAGTTCTTC
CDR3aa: CSATGTGVWNEQFF

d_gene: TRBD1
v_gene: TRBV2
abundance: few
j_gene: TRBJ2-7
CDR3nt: TGTGCCAGCAGGGTTGGGACAGGCCGTACCTACGAGCAGTACTTC
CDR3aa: CASRVGTGRTYEQYF

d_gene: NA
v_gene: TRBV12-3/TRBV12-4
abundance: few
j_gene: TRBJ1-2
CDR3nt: TGTGCCAGCAGTTGGGACGGCCTTTGGGGCTACACCTTC
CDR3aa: CASSWDGLWGYTF

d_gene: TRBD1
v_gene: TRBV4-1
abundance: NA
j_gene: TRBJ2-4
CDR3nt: TGCGCCAGCAGCCCACTCGGGACAGTACTAGCCAAAAACATTCAGTACTTC
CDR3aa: CASSPLGTVLAKNIQYF

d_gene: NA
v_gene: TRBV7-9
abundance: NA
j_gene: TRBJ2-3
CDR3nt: TGTGCCAGCGAAACAACGGCGGATACGCAGTATTTT
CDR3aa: CASETTADTQYF

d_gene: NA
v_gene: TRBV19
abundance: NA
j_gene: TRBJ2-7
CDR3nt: TGTGCCAGTACAAAGGGAGTGGAGCAGTACTTC
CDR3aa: CASTKGVEQYF

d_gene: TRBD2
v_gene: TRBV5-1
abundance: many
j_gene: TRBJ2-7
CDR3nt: TGCGCCAGCAGCCCCACTGCAGGGAGGGGCTCCTACGAGCAGTACTTC
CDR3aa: CASSPTAGRGSYEQYF

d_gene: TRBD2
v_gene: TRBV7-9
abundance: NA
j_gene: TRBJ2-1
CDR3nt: TGTGCCAGCAGCTCCTACCTAGCGGGGCCCTACAATGAGCAGTTCTTC
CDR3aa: CASSSYLAGPYNEQFF

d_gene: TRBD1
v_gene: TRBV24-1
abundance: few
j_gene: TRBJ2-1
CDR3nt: TGTGCCACCAGTGATTTTGGGTTTGGGACAGGGTATAATGAGCAGTTCTTC
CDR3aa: CATSDFGFGTGYNEQFF

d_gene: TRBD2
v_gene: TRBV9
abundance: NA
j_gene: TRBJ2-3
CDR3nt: TGTGCCAGCAGGCCACCACTCTTAGCGGGAGGAAGTGATACGCAGTATTTT
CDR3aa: CASRPPLLAGGSDTQYF

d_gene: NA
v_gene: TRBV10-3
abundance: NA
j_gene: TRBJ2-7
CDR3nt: TGTGCCATCAGTGAGCGCCAGGGTCCCTACGAGCAGTACTTC
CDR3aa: CAISERQGPYEQYF

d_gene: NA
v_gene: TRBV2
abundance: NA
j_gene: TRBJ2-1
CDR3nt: TGTGCCAGCAGCAATGAGCAGTTCTTC
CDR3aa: CASSNEQFF

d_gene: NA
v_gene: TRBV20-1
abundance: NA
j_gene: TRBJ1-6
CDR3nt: TGCAGTGCTAGATCCGCGGAGGTGGGGTCACCCCTCCACTTT
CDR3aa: CSARSAEVGSPLHF

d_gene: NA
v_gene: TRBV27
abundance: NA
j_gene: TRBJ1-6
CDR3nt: TGTGCCACCCGGGACACGAGCTCCTATAATTCACCCCTCCACTTT
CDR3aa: CATRDTSSYNSPLHF

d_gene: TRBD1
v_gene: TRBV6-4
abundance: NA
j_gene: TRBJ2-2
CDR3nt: TGTGCCAGCAGTGACCTCCCTTTAGCCGTGACAGGGGGCCCCGGGGAGCTGTTTTTT
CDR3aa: CASSDLPLAVTGGPGELFF

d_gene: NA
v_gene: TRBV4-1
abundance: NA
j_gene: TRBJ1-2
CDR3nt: TGCGCCAGCAGCCACGGAGGTCGGGACTATGGCTACACCTTC
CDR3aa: CASSHGGRDYGYTF

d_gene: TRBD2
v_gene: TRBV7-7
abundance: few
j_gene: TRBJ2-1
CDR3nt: TGTGCTAGCAGCCAACTAGCGGGAGGATTGGGTGAGCAGTTCTTC
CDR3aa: CASSQLAGGLGEQFF

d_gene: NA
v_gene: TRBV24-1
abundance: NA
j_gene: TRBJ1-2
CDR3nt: TGTGCCACCAGTGATTTCCACACTGGCTACACCTTC
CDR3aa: CATSDFHTGYTF

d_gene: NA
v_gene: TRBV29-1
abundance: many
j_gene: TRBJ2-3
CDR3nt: TGCAGCGTTGAGGCCCTCACAGATACGCAGTATTTT
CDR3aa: CSVEALTDTQYF

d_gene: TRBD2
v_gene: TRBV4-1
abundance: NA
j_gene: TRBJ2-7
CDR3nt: TGCGCCAGCAGCTTCAGACTAGCGGGGACCTACGAGCAGTACTTC
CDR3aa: CASSFRLAGTYEQYF

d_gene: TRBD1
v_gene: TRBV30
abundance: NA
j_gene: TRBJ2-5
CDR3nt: TGTGCCTGGAGTGTACTCCACGGGATGACAGGGTACCAAGAGACCCAGTACTTC
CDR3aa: CAWSVLHGMTGYQETQYF